A selection of T cell receptor beta chains follows, all from one sample in a study of blood T cells in healthy people across ages. In TCRdb, the 5' RACE reads were re-called with MiXCR into one record per CDR3 protein. The sample carries around 800,000 distinct CDR3 sequences, under 45% recorded once. Material: blood. Source of these receptors: a man in his sixties in good health. Each CDR3 is given with its conserved first and last residue. A D gene is named only where the DNA matches it firmly. For some rows the clone size is stated as once, few or many, or as a class when expanded; others skip it.

size | D | J | V | DNA | CDR3
few | . | TRBJ2-7 | TRBV6-2/TRBV6-3 | TGTGCCAGCAGTGGGACCTGGGAGGATACCTACGAGCAGTACTTC | CASSGTWEDTYEQYF
. | . | TRBJ2-4 | TRBV18 | TGTGCCAGCTCACCAACCGGGGGCAGGACCAAAAGCATTCAGTACTTC | CASSPTGGRTKSIQYF
. | . | TRBJ2-6 | TRBV10-3 | TGTGCCATCAGCCCCCGGGACGGACGCTCTGGGGCCAACGTCCTGACTTTC | CAISPRDGRSGANVLTF
. | TRBD2 | TRBJ2-5 | TRBV11-2 | TGTGCCAGCAGCAGGGAGGGGAGCGAGACCCAGTACTTC | CASSREGSETQYF
. | TRBD2 | TRBJ2-3 | TRBV7-2 | TGTGCCAGCAGCTTAGGGGCTAGCGGCTACACAGATACGCAGTATTTT | CASSLGASGYTDTQYF
. | . | TRBJ2-4 | TRBV7-9 | TGTGCCAGCAGCCCCCTTCGGGGAGAAAACATTCAGTACTTC | CASSPLRGENIQYF
. | . | TRBJ1-1 | TRBV4-2 | TGTGCCAGCACCTTAAAACGCTCCTCGGACACTGAAGCTTTCTTT | CASTLKRSSDTEAFF
once | . | TRBJ2-3 | TRBV2 | TGTGCCAGCAGAGGGCCGGGACTCCCAGATACGCAGTATTTT | CASRGPGLPDTQYF
. | . | TRBJ2-3 | TRBV4-3 | TGCGCCAGCAGCCAAGAATCCCCTTTCACAGATACGCAGTATTTT | CASSQESPFTDTQYF
. | . | TRBJ1-2 | TRBV5-6 | TGTGCCAGCAGCTTCATCAGACAGAACTATGGCTACACCTTC | CASSFIRQNYGYTF
. | . | TRBJ2-1 | TRBV9 | TGTGCCAGCAGCGTAGGGGGGGGGCTAGGGGGAAATGAGCAGTTCTTC | CASSVGGGLGGNEQFF
few | . | TRBJ2-7 | TRBV10-3 | TGTGCCATCAGTGAGTCGACAGTTACCTACGAGCAGTACTTC | CAISESTVTYEQYF
few | . | TRBJ2-7 | TRBV30 | TGTGCTTGCGACAGGCCTAACTACGAGCAGTACTTC | CACDRPNYEQYF
once | . | TRBJ1-6 | TRBV15 | TGTGCCACCAGCAGAGATCGCGAGAATTCACCCCTCCACTTT | CATSRDRENSPLHF
. | TRBD1 | TRBJ2-7 | TRBV18 | TGTGCCAGCTCACCGGGTGGGACAGCCACCTACGAGCAGTACTTC | CASSPGGTATYEQYF
. | . | TRBJ2-1 | TRBV7-7 | TGTGCCAGCAGCTCCGGGATGAACAATGAGCAGTTCTTC | CASSSGMNNEQFF
. | . | TRBJ2-2 | TRBV24-1 | TGTGCCACCAAGGGTCCTGGGACCGGGGAGCTGTTTTTT | CATKGPGTGELFF
few | . | TRBJ2-5 | TRBV27 | TGTGCCAGCAGTTTATGGTTTAGGGAGACCCAGTACTTC | CASSLWFRETQYF
. | . | TRBJ2-2 | TRBV29-1 | TGCAGCGTGAGCAGGAACACCGGGGAGCTGTTTTTT | CSVSRNTGELFF
few | . | TRBJ2-7 | TRBV5-5 | TGTGCCAGCAGCCCTTACTCCGGCTACGAGCAGTACTTC | CASSPYSGYEQYF
. | TRBD2 | TRBJ2-1 | TRBV6-2/TRBV6-3 | TGTGCCAGCGTTAACGGGGGGGGATCCGATGAGCAGTTCTTC | CASVNGGGSDEQFF
few | TRBD1 | TRBJ2-7 | TRBV12-3/TRBV12-4 | TGTGCCAGCAGTCGAAGTGGGACAGCCTACGAGCAGTACTTC | CASSRSGTAYEQYF
. | . | TRBJ2-1 | TRBV24-1 | TGTGCCACCAAAGGGGGGGGCCTTTACAGTGAGCAGTTCTTC | CATKGGGLYSEQFF
. | . | TRBJ2-1 | TRBV21-1 | TGTGCCAGCAGCAAATTAAAGGGCCAAGGGCGATCCTACAATGAGCAGTTCTTC | CASSKLKGQGRSYNEQFF
. | TRBD2 | TRBJ2-1 | TRBV6-5 | TGTGCCAGCAGTTGGACTAGCGGGGCCTCCCAGATCTACAGTGAGCAGTTCTTC | CASSWTSGASQIYSEQFF
. | TRBD1 | TRBJ1-6 | TRBV20-1 | TGCAGTGCGCCTCAACGGGACAGGCCGCGCTCACCCCTCCACTTT | CSAPQRDRPRSPLHF
. | . | TRBJ1-2 | TRBV6-1 | TGTGCCAGCAGCCTTGAGAAGGGGAGATATGGCTACACCTTC | CASSLEKGRYGYTF
. | TRBD2 | TRBJ2-1 | TRBV5-1 | TGCGCCAGCAGCGAGGGACTACCGATCGATCTGGCGTTCTTC | CASSEGLPIDLAFF
. | TRBD2 | TRBJ2-3 | TRBV9 | TGTGCCAGCAGCTATCGGGGGACTAGCGGCACAGATACGCAGTATTTT | CASSYRGTSGTDTQYF
few | TRBD2 | TRBJ2-2 | TRBV28 | TGTGCCAGCAGTTTCGGAGCGGGGCATTTCGGGGAGCTGTTTTTT | CASSFGAGHFGELFF
. | . | TRBJ1-1 | TRBV4-3 | TGCGCCAGCAGCCAAGTATCGGCCCCCGGATCAGCTTTCTTT | CASSQVSAPGSAFF
. | . | TRBJ1-2 | TRBV30 | TGTGCCTGGATGGAGAACTATGGCTACACCTTC | CAWMENYGYTF
. | . | TRBJ2-1 | TRBV29-1 | TGCAGCGTTGACGGGCGGGGCTCCTACAATGAGCAGTTCTTC | CSVDGRGSYNEQFF
. | . | TRBJ2-3 | TRBV5-8 | TGTGCCAGCAGCTTTGACAAGTCCACAGATACGCAGTATTTT | CASSFDKSTDTQYF
few | . | TRBJ2-1 | TRBV5-1 | TGCGCCAGCAGCTTTAATGTGGCAGGTTCCAACAATGAGCAGTTCTTC | CASSFNVAGSNNEQFF
few | . | TRBJ2-5 | TRBV15 | TGTGCCACCAGCAGGGAAAATTCGAGACTCGCTCAAGAGACCCAGTACTTC | CATSRENSRLAQETQYF
many | TRBD1 | TRBJ2-7 | TRBV18 | TGTGCCAGCTCACCCTCGACAGGGAGCTACGAGCAGTACTTC | CASSPSTGSYEQYF
. | . | TRBJ2-6 | TRBV28 | TGTGCCAACAGTTTTGGAGGAACTGGGGCCAACGTCCTGACTTTC | CANSFGGTGANVLTF
few | . | TRBJ2-7 | TRBV3-1 | TGTGCCAGCAGCCAAGAGGCGAGCTCCTACGAGCAGTACTTC | CASSQEASSYEQYF
few | . | TRBJ2-7 | TRBV4-3 | TGCGCCAGCAGCCAAGAGAAGGACTCTCCAATCTACGAGCAGTACTTC | CASSQEKDSPIYEQYF
. | TRBD2 | TRBJ2-3 | TRBV20-1 | TGCAGTGCTGAGACTAGCGGGGGCTTCGGGGCAGATACGCAGTATTTT | CSAETSGGFGADTQYF